Below, 21 T cell receptor beta chains from the same sample are listed, as sequenced in a study of T cells in Graves' hyperthyroidism and ophthalmopathy. Regions amplified from RNA transcripts were the TCR beta CDR3 regions. The HTBI set primed first-round TCR CDR3 RT-PCR. TCRdb reanalysed the multiplex PCR reads using MiXCR and keeps one entry per CDR3 protein. Of about 700,000 distinct CDR3 sequences in the sample, about 45% were seen once. The specimen sequenced was peripheral blood or thyroid tissue (not recorded which). Receptors were obtained from an adult man with Graves' disease, either hyperthyroidism or ophthalmopathy (not recorded which).

Note on this clonotype: A much bigger clone sits one base away, suggesting this may be a read error. This chain joins TRBV7-9 and TRBJ2-7; TRBD1 matches 8 bases. Germline CDR1 and CDR2: SEHNR and FQNEAQ (reference sequence). V was clipped by 0 bases and J by 3 bases; unmatched bases: 1. The CDR3 sequence is 14 residues long. CDR3 region: CASSLADRVYEQYF. In DNA, the CDR3 is TGTGCCAGCAGCTTAGCGGACAGGGTCTACGAGCAGTACTTC.

J is TRBJ2-7 and V is TRBV6-1; TRBD1 matches at 9 bases. CDR1 is MNHNS, CDR2 SASEGT, per germline. After removal of 7 bases from V and 5 bases from J, the junction contained 12 bases not matched to a gene. The CDR3 consists of 15 residues. The CDR3 DNA sequence: TGTGCCAGCAATCTACCGGGACAGGGTCAGAACGAGCAGTACTTC. This sequence encodes CASNLPGQGQNEQYF.

The gene calls are TRBV7-2 and TRBJ2-7; 9 nucleotides align to TRBD1. Germline V gives CDR1 SGHTA, CDR2 FQGNSA. Trimming at V came to 6 bases and at J to 3 bases, leaving 6 bases not matched to a gene. CDR3 length: 14 amino acids. The CDR3 bases are TGTGCCAGCAGTCGACGACAGGGGGACTACGAGCAGTACTTC. This encodes CASSRRQGDYEQYF.

The genes are TRBV10-2 and TRBJ1-3; 7 positions match TRBD1. This CDR3 is 14 amino acids long. CDR1 and CDR2 (germline): WSHSY, SAAADI. Germline trimming cut 6 bases from V and 8 bases from J; bases unmatched to any gene: 10. CDR3 sequence: CASSPQTGRYTIYF. The CDR3 DNA is TGCGCCAGCAGCCCTCAGACAGGGAGGTACACCATATATTTT.

This clonotype was recorded many times. The rearrangement uses TRBV7-9 and TRBJ1-5; 9 bases are shared with TRBD1. The CDR3 is 13 amino acids. Germline V lookup: CDR1 SEHNR, CDR2 FQNEAQ (reference sequence). Trimming cost V 5 bases and J 7 bases; bases outside gene matches: 3. This CDR3 reads CASSGQGSQPQHF. The CDR3 DNA sequence: TGTGCCAGCAGCGGACAGGGGTCCCAGCCCCAGCATTTT.

This clonotype was picked up a small number of times. The chain recombines TRBV2 with TRBJ1-5; 7 bases map to TRBD1. V shed 4 bases and J 3 bases; nucleotides not matched to a gene: 12. The CDR3 extends over 17 amino acids. Germline CDR1 and CDR2: SNHLY and FYNNEI. The CDR3 spells CASSAERRDSFNQPQHF. As DNA, the CDR3 is TGTGCCAGCAGTGCCGAACGCCGGGACAGCTTCAATCAGCCCCAGCATTTT.

The gene calls are TRBV20-1 and TRBJ2-5; D is ambiguous. This CDR3 contains 14 residues. V lost 5 bases and J lost 1, with 14 bases in between. Germline V gene lookup returns CDR1 DFQATT and CDR2 SNEGSKA (reference sequence). CDR3 loop: CSAPGDSTQETQYF. DNA of the CDR3: TGCAGTGCTCCAGGAGACTCGACCCAAGAGACCCAGTACTTC.

The chain couples TRBV6-5 to TRBJ1-5; no firm D call. The germline CDR1 and CDR2 sequences are MNHEY and SVGAGI. CDR3 length: 14 amino acids. With 2 bases removed from V and 0 bases from J, the gap between germline ends came to 5 bases. CDR3 loop: CASSYDNSNQPQHF. As DNA, the CDR3 is TGTGCCAGCAGTTACGATAATAGCAATCAGCCCCAGCATTTT.

The CDR3 DNA sequence: TGCAGCAGCCCGACAGGGGAAGGTCAGCCCCAGCATTTT. Its protein is CSSPTGEGQPQHF. The chain links TRBV29-1 to TRBJ1-5, with 8 nucleotides matching TRBD1. V gave up 8 bases and J gave up 6 bases; unmatched junction bases: 9. Per germline, CDR1 SQVTM and CDR2 ANQGSEA. The CDR3 totals 13 residues. Full variable domain (outside the CDR3, taken from reference TRBV29-1 and TRBJ1-5): SAVISQKPSRDICQRGTSLTIQCQVDSQVTMMFWYRQQPGQSLTLIATANQGSEATYESGFVIDKFPISRPNLTFSTLTVSNMSPEDSSIYLCSSPTGEGQPQHFGDGTRLSIL.

This clonotype has a handful of counts. The chain combines TRBV7-9 with TRBJ2-2; D possibly corresponds to TRBD1 (5 bases). CDR3 length: 15 residues. In germline, CDR1 is SEHNR, CDR2 FQNEAQ (reference sequence). V dropped 1 base and J dropped 4 bases, with 10 bases sitting between them. CDR3 region: CASSLDSQATGELFF. The DNA of the CDR3 is TGTGCCAGCAGCTTAGATTCACAGGCCACCGGGGAGCTGTTTTTT.

A note on this clonotype: Just one base apart from a much larger clone, this may be a read error. The CDR3 carries no conserved terminal phenylalanine or tryptophan, so it likely arises from a read error. The chain is built from TRBV20-1 and TRBJ2-7; D may be TRBD2 (6 bases). The V gene's germline CDR1 is DFQATT and CDR2 SNEGSKA (reference sequence). The CDR3 has 14 residues. V lost 3 bases to trimming and J lost 3 bases, with 15 bases between them. The CDR3 DNA reads TGCAGTGCTAGCCCAGGAGGGGAGATCTACGAGCAGTACCTC. Translated, it gives CSASPGGEIYEQYL.

This clonotype was seen once. V and J are TRBV20-1 and TRBJ2-2; 9 positions match TRBD1. Germline values: CDR1 DFQATT, CDR2 SNEGSKA (reference sequence). Trimming cost V 5 bases and J 7 bases; bases outside gene matches: 5. The CDR3 extends over 13 amino acids. The CDR3 sequence is CSAAQDRGGELFF. The CDR3 nucleotides read TGCAGTGCTGCTCAGGACAGGGGCGGGGAGCTGTTTTTT.

On this clonotype: No conserved phenylalanine or tryptophan ends this CDR3, so it is likely a read error. The limits of the CDR3 on the DNA are not certain, so only TCRdb's listed CDR3 is given. The V call is TRBV29-1, the J call TRBJ1-3. The CDR3 spans 9 amino acids, including both terminal residues. Per germline, CDR1 SQVTM and CDR2 ANQGSEA. CDR3 region: CSVVASGKA.

The chain uses TRBV29-1 and TRBJ1-2, with 10 bases identical to TRBD1. V was pared by 0 bases and J by 3 bases, with 7 bases of the junction left unmatched. Germline V CDR1 and CDR2: SQVTM, ANQGSEA. The CDR3 runs to 16 residues. The CDR3: CSVEDYGTGEDYGYTF. The CDR3, as DNA: TGCAGCGTTGAAGATTATGGGACAGGGGAGGACTATGGCTACACCTTC.

This clonotype was seen many times. This rearrangement joins TRBV20-1 to TRBJ1-1; D not certain. Trimming left V 0 bases short and J 4 bases short, with 9 bases between. The CDR3 loop spans 13 amino acids. The germline CDR1 and CDR2 sequences are DFQATT and SNEGSKA (reference sequence). The chain's CDR3 is CSARDLEGTEAFF. CDR3 DNA: TGCAGTGCTAGAGATCTAGAGGGCACTGAAGCTTTCTTT.

The CDR3: CASSQGLGDRDEQYF. Written as DNA, the CDR3 is TGTGCCAGCAGCCAAGGGTTAGGAGACAGGGATGAGCAGTACTTC. The rearrangement uses TRBV7-8 and TRBJ2-7, with TRBD1 identical over 7 bases. CDR1 SGHVS and CDR2 FQNEAQ come from the germline V gene. The CDR3 sequence is 15 residues long. V lost 5 bases, J lost 7 bases, and 14 bases stayed unmatched.

CDR3 residues: CSVAPDYGYTF. DNA for the CDR3: TGCAGCGTAGCGCCAGACTATGGCTACACCTTC. V is TRBV29-1 and J is TRBJ1-2; D unresolved. The CDR3 spans 11 residues. Germline-derived CDR1 and CDR2 are SQVTM and ANQGSEA. V was clipped by 6 bases and J by 3 bases, with 8 bases between them.

This clonotype appeared many times. CDR3 loop: CSAPRGGETQYF. In DNA form, the CDR3 reads TGCAGTGCTCCCCGAGGTGGGGAGACCCAGTACTTC. The chain has TRBV20-1 and TRBJ2-5, with no clear D. Germline V gene data show CDR1 as DFQATT and CDR2 as SNEGSKA (reference sequence). CDR3 length equals 12 residues. V lost 5 bases and J 5 bases, leaving 12 bases between the germline ends.

In this sample, this clonotype turned up a few times. The rearrangement joins TRBV2 to TRBJ1-2; 8 bases are shared with TRBD1. The V and J ends lost 6 bases and 2 bases, in that order; junction bases with no gene match: 8. Germline-derived CDR1 and CDR2 are SNHLY and FYNNEI. This CDR3 is 15 amino acids long. CDR3 coding DNA: TGTGCCAGCAGAACTGGACAGGGAAAGAACTATGGCTACACCTTC. It translates to CASRTGQGKNYGYTF. The whole variable domain, remainder taken from reference TRBV2 and TRBJ1-2, is EPEVTQTPSHQVTQMGQEVILRCVPISNHLYFYWYRQILGQKVEFLVSFYNNEISEKSEIFDDQFSVERPDGSNFTLKIRSTKLEDSAMYFCASRTGQGKNYGYTFGSGTRLTVV.

The chain links TRBV7-8 to TRBJ1-1; D remains ambiguous. The germline V gene has CDR1 SGHVS and CDR2 FQNEAQ. V shed 1 base and J shed 3 bases, with 6 bases lying between them. This CDR3 has 13 residues. This CDR3 is CASSLVDHTEAFF. The CDR3 DNA follows: TGTGCCAGCAGCTTAGTAGATCACACTGAAGCTTTCTTT.

This chain uses TRBV29-1 with TRBJ2-5; 10 bases align to TRBD2. With V trimmed by 8 bases and J by 4 bases, 4 bases remained unmatched. The CDR3 has 12 amino acids. From germline, CDR1 is SQVTM and CDR2 ANQGSEA. Here the CDR3 DNA reads TGCAGCTTCCGACTAGCGGGAGAGACCCAGTACTTC. Protein: CSFRLAGETQYF.